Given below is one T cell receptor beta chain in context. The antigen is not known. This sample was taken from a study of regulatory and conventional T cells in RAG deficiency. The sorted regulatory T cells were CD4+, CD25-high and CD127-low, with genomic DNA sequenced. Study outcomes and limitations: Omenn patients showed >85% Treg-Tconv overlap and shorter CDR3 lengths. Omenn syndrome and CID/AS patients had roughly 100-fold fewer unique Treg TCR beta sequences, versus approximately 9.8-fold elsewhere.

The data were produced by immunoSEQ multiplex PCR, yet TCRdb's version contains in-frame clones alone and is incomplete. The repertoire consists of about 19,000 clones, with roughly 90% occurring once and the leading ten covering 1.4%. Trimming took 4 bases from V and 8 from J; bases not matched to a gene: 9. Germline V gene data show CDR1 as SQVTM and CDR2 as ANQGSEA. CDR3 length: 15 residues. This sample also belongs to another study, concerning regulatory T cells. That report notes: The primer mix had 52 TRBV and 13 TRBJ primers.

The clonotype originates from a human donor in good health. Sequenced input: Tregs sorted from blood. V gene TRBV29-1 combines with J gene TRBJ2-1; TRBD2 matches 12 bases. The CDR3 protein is CSVVSSGRASDEQFF. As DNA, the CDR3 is TGCAGCGTTGTGTCTAGCGGGAGGGCCTCGGATGAGCAGTTCTTC.